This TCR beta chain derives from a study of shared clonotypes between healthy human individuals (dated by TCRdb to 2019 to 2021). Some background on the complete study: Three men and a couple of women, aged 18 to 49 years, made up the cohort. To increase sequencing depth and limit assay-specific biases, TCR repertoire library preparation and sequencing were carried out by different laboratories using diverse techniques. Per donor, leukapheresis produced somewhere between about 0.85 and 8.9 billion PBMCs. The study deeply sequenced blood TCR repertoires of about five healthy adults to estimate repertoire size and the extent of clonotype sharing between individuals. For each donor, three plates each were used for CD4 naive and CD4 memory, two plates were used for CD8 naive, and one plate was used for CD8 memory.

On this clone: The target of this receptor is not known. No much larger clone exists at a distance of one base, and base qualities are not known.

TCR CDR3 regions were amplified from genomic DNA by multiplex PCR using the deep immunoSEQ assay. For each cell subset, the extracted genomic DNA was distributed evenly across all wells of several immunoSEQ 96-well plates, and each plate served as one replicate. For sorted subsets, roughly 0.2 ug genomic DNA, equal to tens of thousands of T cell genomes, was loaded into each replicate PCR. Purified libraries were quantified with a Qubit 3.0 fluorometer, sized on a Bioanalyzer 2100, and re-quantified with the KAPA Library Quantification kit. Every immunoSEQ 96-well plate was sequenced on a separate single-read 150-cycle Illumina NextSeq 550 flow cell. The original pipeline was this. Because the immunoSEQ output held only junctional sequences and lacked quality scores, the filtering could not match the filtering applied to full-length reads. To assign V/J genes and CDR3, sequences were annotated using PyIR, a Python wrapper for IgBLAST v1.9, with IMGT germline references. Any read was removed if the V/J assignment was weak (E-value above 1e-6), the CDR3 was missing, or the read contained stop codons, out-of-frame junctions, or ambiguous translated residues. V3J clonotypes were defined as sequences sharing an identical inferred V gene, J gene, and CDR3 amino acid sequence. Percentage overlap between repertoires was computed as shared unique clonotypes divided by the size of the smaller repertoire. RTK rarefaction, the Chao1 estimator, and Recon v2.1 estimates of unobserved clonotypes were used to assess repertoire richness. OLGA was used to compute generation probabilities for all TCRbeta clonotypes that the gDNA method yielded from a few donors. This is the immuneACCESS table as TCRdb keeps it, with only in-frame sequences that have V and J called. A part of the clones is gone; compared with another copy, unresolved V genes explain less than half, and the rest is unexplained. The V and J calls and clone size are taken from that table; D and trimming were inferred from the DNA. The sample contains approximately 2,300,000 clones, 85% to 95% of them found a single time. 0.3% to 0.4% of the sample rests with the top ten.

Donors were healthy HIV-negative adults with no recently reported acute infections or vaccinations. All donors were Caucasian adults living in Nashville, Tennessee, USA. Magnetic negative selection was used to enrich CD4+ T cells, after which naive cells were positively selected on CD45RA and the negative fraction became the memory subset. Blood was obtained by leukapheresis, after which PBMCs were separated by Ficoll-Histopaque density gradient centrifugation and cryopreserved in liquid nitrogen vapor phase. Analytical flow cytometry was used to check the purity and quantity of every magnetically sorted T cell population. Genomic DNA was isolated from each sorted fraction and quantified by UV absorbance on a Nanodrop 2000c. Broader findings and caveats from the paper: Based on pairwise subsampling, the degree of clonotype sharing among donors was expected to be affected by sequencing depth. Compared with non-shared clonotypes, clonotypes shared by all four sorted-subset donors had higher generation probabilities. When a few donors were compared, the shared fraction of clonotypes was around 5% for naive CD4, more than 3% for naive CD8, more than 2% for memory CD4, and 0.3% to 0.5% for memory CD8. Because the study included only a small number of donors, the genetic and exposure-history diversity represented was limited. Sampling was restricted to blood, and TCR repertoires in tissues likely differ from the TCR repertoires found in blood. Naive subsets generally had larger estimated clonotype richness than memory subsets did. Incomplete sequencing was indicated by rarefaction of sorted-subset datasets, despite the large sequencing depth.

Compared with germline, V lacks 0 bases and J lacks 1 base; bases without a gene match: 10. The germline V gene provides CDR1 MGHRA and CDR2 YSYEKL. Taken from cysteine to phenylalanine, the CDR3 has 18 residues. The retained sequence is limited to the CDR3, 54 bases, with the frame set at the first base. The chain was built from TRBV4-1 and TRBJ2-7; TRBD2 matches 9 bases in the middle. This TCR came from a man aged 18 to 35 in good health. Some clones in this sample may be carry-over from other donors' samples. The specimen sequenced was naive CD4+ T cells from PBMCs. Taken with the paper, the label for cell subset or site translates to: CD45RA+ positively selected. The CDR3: CASSQDMAGGTRSYEQYF. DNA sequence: TGCGCCAGCAGCCAAGATATGGCGGGAGGGACGAGGTCCTACGAGCAGTACTTC.